The rows below give T cell receptor beta chains drawn from one sample of a study of blood T cell repertoires in COVID-19. The assay was immunoSEQ multiplex PCR, and TCRdb's table has in-frame clones only and misses some. The table lists around 250,000 clones, 70% to 85% of them singletons. Sequenced sample: peripheral blood. The receptors originated from a woman aged 80 or over with acute or convalescent COVID-19. Both conserved end residues are part of each CDR3. Fields, in order: D gene, J gene, V gene, clone size, CDR3 protein, CDR3 DNA. A D gene is named only where the DNA matches it firmly. Clone size is stated in some rows and not others, as once, few, many or a class when expanded.

-	TRBJ2-1	TRBV4-2	many	CASSQQGGLGDEQFF	TGTGCCAGCAGCCAACAAGGGGGTTTAGGGGATGAGCAGTTCTTC
TRBD2	TRBJ2-1	TRBV5-5	-	CASSGLAGGQDQFF	TGTGCCAGCAGCGGACTAGCGGGGGGGCAGGATCAGTTCTTC
-	TRBJ2-1	TRBV11-1	once	CASSYRGSVGEQFF	TGTGCCAGCAGCTATCGGGGTAGCGTGGGTGAGCAGTTCTTC
-	TRBJ2-2	TRBV28	-	CASSFRRDTGELFF	TGTGCCAGCAGTTTCCGCAGGGACACCGGGGAGCTGTTTTTT
TRBD1	TRBJ2-1	TRBV6-2/TRBV6-3	once	CASSYMAGGGYNEQFF	TGTGCCAGCAGTTACATGGCAGGGGGTGGCTACAATGAGCAGTTCTTC
TRBD1	TRBJ2-2	TRBV9	once	CASSGTGVGTGELFF	TGTGCCAGCAGCGGTACAGGGGTGGGCACCGGGGAGCTGTTTTTT
TRBD1	TRBJ1-6	TRBV6-5	few	CASSYTRDRGNSPLHF	TGTGCCAGCAGTTACACGAGGGACAGGGGTAATTCACCCCTCCACTTT
TRBD2	TRBJ2-3	TRBV9	-	CASSARASGARTDTQYF	TGTGCCAGCAGCGCGAGGGCTAGCGGGGCACGCACAGATACGCAGTATTTT
TRBD1	TRBJ2-5	TRBV7-9	-	CASSQGGTGSTETQYF	TGTGCCAGCAGCCAAGGGGGGACAGGGAGTACAGAGACCCAGTACTTC
TRBD1	TRBJ1-4	TRBV3-1/TRBV3-2	-	CASSQDRGSKLFF	TGTGCCAGCAGCCAGGACAGGGGTTCAAAACTGTTTTTT
-	TRBJ2-1	TRBV29-1	once	CSVSKMRQTASGNEQFF	TGCAGCGTTTCGAAGATGAGACAGACTGCCTCGGGCAATGAGCAGTTCTTC
-	TRBJ2-7	TRBV20-1	-	CSARGTYEQYF	TGCAGTGCCCGGGGTACCTACGAGCAGTACTTC
TRBD1	TRBJ2-2	TRBV12-3/TRBV12-4	few	CASRRQGTGELFF	TGTGCCAGCAGAAGACAGGGGACCGGGGAGCTGTTTTTT
-	TRBJ1-1	TRBV5-1	-	CASSFGGPNPEAFF	TGCGCCAGCAGCTTTGGAGGGCCTAATCCTGAAGCTTTCTTT
-	TRBJ2-3	TRBV30	-	CAWNRPRQSTDTQYF	TGTGCCTGGAATCGACCCAGACAGTCCACAGATACGCAGTATTTT
TRBD1	TRBJ2-6	TRBV5-6	-	CASSLGLGQNSGANVLTF	TGTGCCAGCAGCTTGGGATTGGGACAGAACTCTGGGGCCAACGTCCTGACTTTC
TRBD1	TRBJ2-7	TRBV11-2	-	CASSNLRTGAAYEQYF	TGTGCCAGCAGCAACCTTAGGACAGGTGCAGCCTACGAGCAGTACTTC
TRBD1	TRBJ2-7	TRBV7-9	few	CASEGQGYEQYF	TGTGCCAGCGAGGGACAGGGCTACGAGCAGTACTTC
-	TRBJ1-1	TRBV7-9	once	CASSQSGNTEAFF	TGTGCCAGCAGCCAATCGGGAAACACTGAAGCTTTCTTT
TRBD1	TRBJ1-5	TRBV7-2	-	CASSLGQQNQPQHF	TGTGCCAGCAGCTTGGGACAGCAAAATCAGCCCCAGCATTTT
-	TRBJ2-2	TRBV7-3	-	CASSLTDTGELFF	TGTGCCAGCAGCTTAACCGACACCGGGGAGCTGTTTTTT
-	TRBJ1-1	TRBV7-3	-	CASSFRGNTEAFF	TGTGCCAGCAGCTTTCGGGGGAACACTGAAGCTTTCTTT
-	TRBJ2-3	TRBV5-5	-	CASSRFVIGTDTQYF	TGTGCCAGCAGCCGTTTTGTAATTGGCACAGATACGCAGTATTTT
TRBD2	TRBJ2-2	TRBV5-1	-	CASKVAGNTGELFF	TGCGCCAGCAAAGTAGCGGGGAACACCGGGGAGCTGTTTTTT
-	TRBJ1-3	TRBV11-2	-	CASNSQGNTIYF	TGTGCCAGCAACAGCCAAGGAAACACCATATATTTT
TRBD1	TRBJ1-2	TRBV5-4	once	CASSHRDRPNYGYTF	TGTGCCAGCAGCCACCGGGACAGACCTAACTATGGCTACACCTTC
-	TRBJ2-5	TRBV6-2/TRBV6-3	-	CASSQDRLPGETQYF	TGTGCCAGCAGTCAAGACAGACTCCCGGGAGAGACCCAGTACTTC
-	TRBJ1-2	TRBV5-5	once	CASSIFGQPEDGYTF	TGTGCCAGCAGCATATTCGGACAGCCGGAGGATGGCTACACCTTC
-	TRBJ2-5	TRBV28	-	CASDNRVHETQYF	TGTGCCAGCGACAACAGGGTTCACGAGACCCAGTACTTC
TRBD1	TRBJ1-5	TRBV5-6	-	CASTRQGGDQPQHF	TGTGCCAGCACCCGACAGGGTGGCGATCAGCCCCAGCATTTT
TRBD1	TRBJ1-4	TRBV9	few	CASSNRQGENEKLFF	TGTGCCAGCAGCAACCGACAGGGGGAGAATGAAAAACTGTTTTTT
TRBD1	TRBJ2-7	TRBV3-1/TRBV3-2	few	CASSQGQGNTEQYF	TGTGCCAGCAGCCAAGGACAGGGGAATACCGAGCAGTACTTC
TRBD2	TRBJ2-2	TRBV11-2	few	CASSPASGTSGNTGELFF	TGTGCCAGCAGCCCGGCCTCCGGGACTAGCGGGAACACCGGGGAGCTGTTTTTT
-	TRBJ1-1	TRBV11-2	-	CASSIQMNTEAFF	TGTGCCAGCAGCATACAGATGAACACTGAAGCTTTCTTT
TRBD1	TRBJ1-4	TRBV6-5	-	CASSIDRDEKLFF	TGTGCCAGCAGTATAGACAGGGATGAAAAACTGTTTTTT
TRBD2	TRBJ2-1	TRBV7-2	-	CASSLDSRGGSYNEQFF	TGTGCCAGCAGCCTAGACAGTCGGGGGGGGTCATACAATGAGCAGTTCTTC
-	TRBJ2-3	TRBV7-7	few	CASSSVGGGTDTQYF	TGTGCCAGCAGCTCCGTGGGGGGAGGCACAGATACGCAGTATTTT
-	TRBJ1-6	TRBV4-2	-	CASSQTRGSSPLHF	TGTGCCAGCAGCCAAACCAGGGGTAGTTCACCCCTCCACTTT
-	TRBJ1-5	TRBV10-3	-	CAIAGSNQPQHF	TGTGCCATCGCGGGGAGCAATCAGCCCCAGCATTTT
-	TRBJ1-5	TRBV6-2/TRBV6-3	-	CASSYLGGVQPQHF	TGTGCCAGCAGTTATCTGGGAGGGGTTCAGCCCCAGCATTTT
-	TRBJ2-3	TRBV7-3	once	CASSAGTGPDTQYF	TGTGCCAGCAGCGCCGGGACTGGCCCAGATACGCAGTATTTT
-	TRBJ2-1	TRBV6-6	-	CVSSYERMTRREQFF	TGTGTCAGCAGTTACGAGCGGATGACCAGACGAGAGCAGTTCTTC
-	TRBJ2-1	TRBV7-2	-	CASSLGVSAGHNEQFF	TGTGCCAGCAGCTTAGGTGTATCAGCGGGCCACAATGAGCAGTTCTTC
TRBD1	TRBJ2-7	TRBV5-1	-	CASSRDRTNEQYF	TGCGCCAGCAGCCGGGACAGGACGAACGAGCAGTACTTC
-	TRBJ1-1	TRBV11-2	few	CASSLGLNTEAFF	TGTGCCAGCAGCTTAGGGCTGAACACTGAAGCTTTCTTT
-	TRBJ1-4	TRBV15	few	CATSRGAGEKLFF	TGTGCCACCAGCAGAGGCGCGGGTGAAAAACTGTTTTTT
-	TRBJ2-7	TRBV4-1	-	CASSLRDNLYEQYF	TGCGCCAGCAGCCTCCGGGACAACCTCTACGAGCAGTACTTC
-	TRBJ2-3	TRBV4-2	-	CASSQVGGAGGTDTQYF	TGTGCCAGCAGCCAAGTAGGGGGGGCTGGCGGCACAGATACGCAGTATTTT
TRBD1	TRBJ2-4	TRBV7-6	-	CASSSPDRGDIQYF	TGTGCCAGCAGCTCACCAGACAGGGGGGACATTCAGTACTTC
TRBD1	TRBJ1-1	TRBV11-1	-	CASSLGQMNTEAFF	TGTGCCAGCAGCCTGGGACAGATGAACACTGAAGCTTTCTTT
-	TRBJ2-5	TRBV9	-	CASAPRPLETQYF	TGTGCCAGCGCCCCGAGGCCATTGGAGACCCAGTACTTC
TRBD2	TRBJ2-1	TRBV7-2	-	CASSLGGTSGGGEQFF	TGTGCCAGCAGCTTAGGAGGGACTAGCGGGGGAGGTGAGCAGTTCTTC
TRBD2	TRBJ2-1	TRBV11-2	-	CASSLSGTRPFF	TGTGCCAGCAGCTTAAGCGGGACTAGGCCGTTCTTC
-	TRBJ2-1	TRBV18	few	CASSPNLHEQFF	TGTGCCAGCTCACCAAACTTGCATGAGCAGTTCTTC
-	TRBJ2-3	TRBV2	-	CASSQQVSTDTQYF	TGTGCCAGCAGTCAGCAGGTTAGCACAGATACGCAGTATTTT
-	TRBJ1-6	TRBV9	-	CASSPAGGSYNSPLHF	TGTGCCAGCAGCCCGGCGGGGGGTTCTTATAATTCACCCCTCCACTTT
TRBD2	TRBJ2-5	TRBV7-9	-	CASSLILAGPYQETQYF	TGTGCCAGCAGCTTAATCCTAGCGGGGCCGTACCAAGAGACCCAGTACTTC
TRBD2	TRBJ2-3	TRBV2	-	CASSPAGGQVDTQYF	TGTGCCAGCAGTCCGGCGGGAGGGCAGGTAGATACGCAGTATTTT
-	TRBJ1-5	TRBV5-1	-	CASSFRPGSPEPQHF	TGCGCCAGCAGCTTCCGTCCGGGGAGCCCTGAGCCCCAGCATTTT